This is a list of T cell receptor beta chains from one sample in a study of blood T cells in healthy people across ages. TCRdb processed the 5' RACE reads anew with MiXCR; each CDR3 protein has one entry. Of under 1 million distinct CDR3 sequences listed, under 55% are singletons. Input material: blood. These receptors all stem from a man aged 55 to 69 in good health. Each CDR3 is given with its conserved first and last residue. Each record gives: V gene, J gene, clone size, D gene, CDR3 DNA, CDR3 protein. D genes are given only for firm matches. Clone size, where shown, is once, few, many, or a class for clones that have expanded.

TRBV24-1	TRBJ2-1	many	-	TGTGCCACCAGTGACGGCCTAGGAAATGAGCAGTTCTTC	CATSDGLGNEQFF
TRBV2	TRBJ2-1	once	TRBD2	TGTGCCAGCAGCGATGGGCTAGCGGGGGCCACCTCGAGGGAGCAGTTCTTC	CASSDGLAGATSREQFF
TRBV18	TRBJ2-7	-	TRBD1	TGTGCCAGCTCAAACAGGACAGGGTCGGACGAGCAGTACTTC	CASSNRTGSDEQYF
TRBV29-1	TRBJ2-1	-	-	TGCAGCGTTCGCGTCCCGCGTCAGTTCTTC	CSVRVPRQFF
TRBV5-1	TRBJ2-3	-	-	TGCGCCGGCTACCGAGAGAGTGTACCTACAGATACGCAGTATTTT	CAGYRESVPTDTQYF
TRBV30	TRBJ1-1	once	-	TGTGCCTGGAGTGTACAAAGGGATGAAGCTTTCTTT	CAWSVQRDEAFF
TRBV5-1	TRBJ2-7	-	-	TGCGCCAGCAGCTTGGCGGCAGGCCGGCCCTACGAGCAGTACTTC	CASSLAAGRPYEQYF
TRBV15	TRBJ1-2	-	TRBD1	TGTGCCACCAGCAGAGATAAAGGACAGGGGGCGGGCTACACCTTC	CATSRDKGQGAGYTF
TRBV4-1	TRBJ2-2	-	-	TGCGCCAGCAGCCAAGTTAGTGCGGGTTACACCGGGGAGCTGTTTTTT	CASSQVSAGYTGELFF
TRBV5-1	TRBJ2-7	many	-	TGCGCCAGCAGCCCCGGACAGAACTACGAGCAGTACTTC	CASSPGQNYEQYF
TRBV5-1	TRBJ2-3	few	-	TGCGCCAGCAGCTTGGCTTCCACGGCGGGGGCCACAGATACGCAGTATTTT	CASSLASTAGATDTQYF
TRBV2	TRBJ2-5	-	TRBD1	TGTGCCAGCAGTCAAGAAGGGACAGGGGGCCGGGAGACCCAGTACTTC	CASSQEGTGGRETQYF
TRBV12-3/TRBV12-4	TRBJ2-1	-	-	TGTGCCAGCAGTTTGAACAGAGCCTACAATGAGCAGTTCTTC	CASSLNRAYNEQFF
TRBV7-2	TRBJ2-1	-	TRBD2	TGTGCCAGCAGCTCCACCGGGACTAGCGGGGTAAATGAGCAGTTCTTC	CASSSTGTSGVNEQFF
TRBV27	TRBJ2-3	few	TRBD1	TGTGCCAGCGCCCGACAGGGGGAAATCACAGATACGCAGTATTTT	CASARQGEITDTQYF
TRBV4-1	TRBJ2-5	few	-	TGCGCCAGCAGCCAAGGTTCCGGTTACGAGACCCAGTACTTC	CASSQGSGYETQYF
TRBV4-1	TRBJ2-6	many	-	TGCGCCAGCAGCCAAGGAGGCGGCTCTGGGGCCAACGTCCTGACTTTC	CASSQGGGSGANVLTF
TRBV7-9	TRBJ2-7	-	TRBD2	TGTGCCAGCAGCCCAGGGGCTGGACTAGCGGTACCCTACGAGCAGTACTTC	CASSPGAGLAVPYEQYF
TRBV2	TRBJ2-7	-	-	TGTGCCAGAAGTGAAGCAGGGCGGCAGTACTTC	CARSEAGRQYF
TRBV6-6	TRBJ1-5	few	TRBD1	TGTGCCAGCACCCCAGGCACAGGGGGCAAGGGCAATCAGCCCCAGCATTTT	CASTPGTGGKGNQPQHF
TRBV20-1	TRBJ2-5	many	-	TGCAGTGCTCTCTTGTCGGGCCAAGAGACCCAGTACTTC	CSALLSGQETQYF
TRBV5-6	TRBJ2-1	-	-	TGTGCCAGCAGCTCCGACTGGGATGAGCAGTTCTTC	CASSSDWDEQFF
TRBV29-1	TRBJ1-1	-	-	TGCAGCGTTGAAGGGACAATGAACACTGAAGCTTTCTTT	CSVEGTMNTEAFF
TRBV7-2	TRBJ2-5	few	TRBD2	TGTGCCAGCAGCCCGAGGAGGCGGGGGGGGCTTGTAGAGACCCAGTACTTC	CASSPRRRGGLVETQYF
TRBV4-1	TRBJ2-7	few	-	TGCGCCAGCAGCCAAGTGGGTAGCTCCTACGAGCAGTACTTC	CASSQVGSSYEQYF
TRBV5-1	TRBJ1-6	-	TRBD1	TGCGCCAGCAGCTTGGTGGCTGGACAGGGGATCTATAATTCACCCCTCCACTTT	CASSLVAGQGIYNSPLHF
TRBV4-1	TRBJ2-6	once	-	TGCGCCAGCAGTTTCGCCTCTGGGGCCAACGTCCTGACTTTC	CASSFASGANVLTF
TRBV18	TRBJ2-7	few	-	TGTGCCAGCTCACAAACCGAAGACTACGAGCAGTACTTC	CASSQTEDYEQYF
TRBV7-2	TRBJ2-6	few	-	TGTGCCAGCAGTCAGACCTTTTCTGGGGCCAACGTCCTGACTTTC	CASSQTFSGANVLTF
TRBV3-1	TRBJ2-7	-	-	TGTGCCAGCAGCCAATCCGCGGGGGCTGGGTCCTACGAGCAGTACTTC	CASSQSAGAGSYEQYF
TRBV30	TRBJ2-1	once	TRBD2	TGTGCCTGGAGTGTTGGACTAGCGGGCTACGAGCAGTTCTTC	CAWSVGLAGYEQFF
TRBV5-1	TRBJ2-1	few	-	TGCGCCAGCAGCTTCCCCAGTCCCCATGAGCAGTTCTTC	CASSFPSPHEQFF
TRBV12-3/TRBV12-4	TRBJ2-3	few	TRBD2	TGTGCCAGCAGTTTTAGGCCTAGCGGGGGGGCATCAGATACGCAGTATTTT	CASSFRPSGGASDTQYF
TRBV20-1	TRBJ2-7	few	-	TGCAGTCCGGGGGGCCCGGATGAGCAGTACTTC	CSPGGPDEQYF
TRBV3-1	TRBJ1-1	-	-	TGTGCCAGCAGCTATACCAGTCGGAGCACTGAAGCTTTCTTT	CASSYTSRSTEAFF
TRBV6-2/TRBV6-3	TRBJ1-1	-	-	TGTGCCAGCAGTTACGTGATGGTGATCAGGAAGGGTTCTGGAAACACTGAAGCTTTCTTT	CASSYVMVIRKGSGNTEAFF
TRBV11-2	TRBJ1-1	-	-	TGTGCCAGCAGCTTTTCGGGGGCGGTGAACACTGAAGCTTTCTTT	CASSFSGAVNTEAFF
TRBV9	TRBJ2-1	few	-	TGTGCCAGCAGCGACGGGGATCCCCCTCGCGGCTACAATGAGCAGTTCTTC	CASSDGDPPRGYNEQFF
TRBV4-1	TRBJ2-7	-	TRBD2	TGCGCCAGCAGCCCCCGGGACTATAAATACGAGCAGTACTTC	CASSPRDYKYEQYF
TRBV7-6	TRBJ2-7	-	-	TGTGCCAGCAGCACCGCGGGGCCCTCGGTCGAGCAGTACTTC	CASSTAGPSVEQYF
TRBV9	TRBJ2-1	-	-	TGTGCCAGCAGCCCACACCCTAGGGGGGGCTCCTACAATGAGCAGTTCTTC	CASSPHPRGGSYNEQFF
TRBV10-3	TRBJ2-5	-	-	TGTGCCATCGCCCAAGGGGGGCACCAAGAGACCCAGTACTTC	CAIAQGGHQETQYF
TRBV28	TRBJ2-7	few	TRBD2	TGTGCCAGCAGTCGGGGGGTCTACGAGCAGTACTTC	CASSRGVYEQYF
TRBV7-2	TRBJ2-7	-	-	TGTGCCAGCAGCTTAGGTCGAGGGAGCGCCTACGAGCAGTACTTC	CASSLGRGSAYEQYF
TRBV4-3	TRBJ1-4	-	-	TGCGCCAGCAGCCAAGACCTGATCAGGGGCACTAATGAAAAACTGTTTTTT	CASSQDLIRGTNEKLFF
TRBV6-2/TRBV6-3	TRBJ2-1	-	-	TGTGCCAGCAGTTACCCCCTTCGTGAGGGGAGCTCCTACAATGAGCAGTTCTTC	CASSYPLREGSSYNEQFF
TRBV7-9	TRBJ2-6	-	-	TGTGCCAGCAGCTTAGTAGTTACGGGCTCTGTGGCCAACGTCCTGACTTTC	CASSLVVTGSVANVLTF
TRBV2	TRBJ2-3	-	-	TGTGCCAGCAGTGGGCAGCATTCGCAGTATTTT	CASSGQHSQYF
TRBV7-8	TRBJ2-1	-	-	TGTGCCAGCAGCCCGGACGTGAGCTCCTACAATGAGCAGTTCTTC	CASSPDVSSYNEQFF
TRBV5-5	TRBJ2-7	-	-	TGTGCCAGCAGCTTGGCCGCGCGGTGGTCCTACGAGCAGTACTTC	CASSLAARWSYEQYF
TRBV4-3	TRBJ2-5	-	-	TGCGCCAGCAGCCAAGAGCGACAGCAAGAGACCCAGTACTTC	CASSQERQQETQYF
TRBV6-2/TRBV6-3	TRBJ2-3	-	TRBD2	TGTGCCAGCAGCCCCCTTAGCGGGAGGCAGGAAGATACGCAGTATTTT	CASSPLSGRQEDTQYF
TRBV20-1	TRBJ2-5	many	TRBD1	TGCAGTGCTAGAGATGGAAAGGGGGCGTGGGAGACCCAGTACTTC	CSARDGKGAWETQYF
TRBV7-7	TRBJ2-1	-	-	TGTGCTAGCAGCCCAGGGCGGACAGCAACCAACAATGAGCAGTTCTTC	CASSPGRTATNNEQFF
TRBV15	TRBJ1-5	few	TRBD1	TGTGCCACCAGCAGAGCCCGGACAGGGAATCAGCCCCAGCATTTT	CATSRARTGNQPQHF
TRBV20-1	TRBJ1-3	-	-	TGCAGTGCTGGGGGGTCACCGCCGTCTGGCACCATATATTTT	CSAGGSPPSGTIYF
TRBV3-1	TRBJ2-3	-	TRBD1	TGTGCCAGCAGCCGCCCCTCGGGACAGGGCCCAGATACGCAGTATTTT	CASSRPSGQGPDTQYF